One and the same sample provided the 8 T cell receptor beta chains below, sequenced in a study of blood T cell repertoires in COVID-19. The assay was immunoSEQ multiplex PCR, and TCRdb's table has in-frame clones only and misses some. The sample records roughly 150,000 clones, approximately 80% being singletons. Sequencing was carried out using peripheral blood. Source of these receptors: an elderly woman with COVID-19, enrolled during active disease.

The chain carries TRBV4-2 and TRBJ1-5; no definite D call. Germline V gene lookup returns CDR1 LGHNA and CDR2 YNFKEQ. The CDR3 has 15 amino acids. Trimming pared 5 bases from V and 2 bases from J, leaving 13 bases between. Here the CDR3 reads CASSLRVEGNQPQHF. For the CDR3, the DNA is TGTGCCAGCAGCTTACGTGTCGAGGGCAATCAGCCCCAGCATTTT.

CDR3 amino acids: CASSPNPGHANTGELFF. The CDR3 DNA is TGTGCCAGCAGCCCTAACCCGGGACACGCGAACACCGGGGAGCTGTTTTTT. The chain recombines TRBV5-5 with TRBJ2-2, with D possibly being TRBD1 (6 bases). The CDR3 runs to 17 residues. CDR1 and CDR2 (germline): SGHKS, YYEKEE (reference sequence). V was pared by 4 bases and J by 0 bases, with 16 bases between. The full variable domain, completed using reference TRBV5-5 and TRBJ2-2, is DAGVTQSPTHLIKTRGQQVTLRCSPISGHKSVSWYQQVLGQGPQFIFQYYEKEERGRGNFPDRFSARQFPNYSSELNVNALLLGDSALYLCASSPNPGHANTGELFFGEGSRLTVL.

The rearrangement uses TRBV7-2 and TRBJ2-5; 11 bases map to TRBD2. CDR3 length: 15 amino acids. Germline CDR1 SGHTA, CDR2 FQGNSA. Trimming removed 5 bases from V and 5 bases from J; junction bases left unmatched: 7. The CDR3 sequence is CASSTRLAGPETQYF. CDR3 coding DNA: TGTGCCAGCAGCACCCGACTAGCGGGGCCTGAGACCCAGTACTTC. The entire variable domain, with the rest obtained from reference TRBV7-2 and TRBJ2-5, is as follows: GAGVSQSPSNKVTEKGKDVELRCDPISGHTALYWYRQSLGQGLEFLIYFQGNSAPDKSGLPSDRFSAERTGGSVSTLTIQRTQQEDSAVYLCASSTRLAGPETQYFGPGTRLLVL.

The chain is built from TRBV11-2 and TRBJ2-2; perhaps TRBD2 as D (5 bases). Germline V gives CDR1 SGHAT, CDR2 FQNNGV. V lost 1 base to trimming and J lost 2 bases, with 8 bases between them. The CDR3 has 15 residues. DNA of the CDR3: TGTGCCAGCAGCTTAGCGGGAATAAACACCGGGGAGCTGTTTTTT. Translated: CASSLAGINTGELFF.

The rearrangement links TRBV5-1 to TRBJ2-3; D not resolved. This CDR3 contains 13 residues. Germline loops: CDR1 SGHRS, CDR2 YFSETQ. Between the trimmed V and J ends, which lost 4 bases and 5 bases, there was a span of 11 bases. The CDR3 region is CASSVPYGDTQYF. CDR3 in DNA: TGCGCCAGCAGCGTACCCTACGGAGATACGCAGTATTTT.

The chain employs TRBV5-1 and TRBJ2-5; no firm D call. The germline gives CDR1 SGHRS, CDR2 YFSETQ. CDR3 length equals 12 residues. Between the trimmed V and J ends, which lost 4 bases and 2 bases, there was a span of 6 bases. The chain's CDR3 is CASSDSQETQYF. CDR3 nucleotides: TGCGCCAGCAGCGACTCGCAAGAGACCCAGTACTTC.

The chain joins TRBV18 to TRBJ2-3; 9 nucleotides align to TRBD2. The V gene end was trimmed by 5 bases and the J gene end by 6 bases; junction bases not matched to a gene: 6. This CDR3 comprises 14 residues. Per the germline V gene, CDR1 is KGHSH and CDR2 is LQKENI. The CDR3 sequence: CASSEHSGGDTQYF. In nucleotides, the CDR3 is TGTGCCAGCTCAGAACACAGCGGGGGGGATACGCAGTATTTT. The complete variable domain, with remaining parts taken from reference TRBV18 and TRBJ2-3, reads NAGVMQNPRHLVRRRGQEARLRCSPMKGHSHVYWYRQLPEEGLKFMVYLQKENIIDESGMPKERFSAEFPKEGPSILRIQQVVRGDSAAYFCASSEHSGGDTQYFGPGTRLTVL.

The chain joins TRBV5-5 to TRBJ2-5; 11 bases line up with TRBD1. The ends lost 4 bases at V and 3 bases at J; junction bases unmatched: 5. There are 15 residues in the CDR3. CDR1 and CDR2 (germline): SGHKS, YYEKEE (reference sequence). The CDR3: CASSARDRGEETQYF. The CDR3 DNA is TGTGCCAGCAGCGCCCGGGACAGGGGGGAAGAGACCCAGTACTTC. The whole variable domain, remainder taken from reference TRBV5-5 and TRBJ2-5, is DAGVTQSPTHLIKTRGQQVTLRCSPISGHKSVSWYQQVLGQGPQFIFQYYEKEERGRGNFPDRFSARQFPNYSSELNVNALLLGDSALYLCASSARDRGEETQYFGPGTRLLVL.